This T cell receptor beta chain emerged from a study of spatial heterogeneity in lung cancer. Whole-study results and caveats: Tumors with more nonsynonymous mutations had more expanded intratumoral alpha and beta TCRs.

CDR1 SGHNT and CDR2 YYREEE come from the germline V gene (reference sequence). This CDR3 is 16 amino acids long. With V trimmed by 5 bases and J by 2 bases, 7 bases remained unmatched. TCRdb re-derived calls from the 5' RACE reads in MiXCR, one entry per CDR3 protein. The sample holds about 5,200 distinct CDR3 sequences, more than 10% seen once. Time point indicated: sample taken at primary tumor resection. In its sample, this clonotype was seen a few times. The antigen is unknown. The clonotype was recovered from a male donor with early-stage non-small cell lung cancer. The chain links TRBV5-4 to TRBJ2-2; 9 bases align to TRBD2. The material was lung tumor tissue, obtained at surgery. This CDR3 is CASSPGTSRNTGELFF. DNA of the CDR3: TGTGCCAGCAGTCCCGGGACTAGCCGTAACACCGGGGAGCTGTTTTTT.